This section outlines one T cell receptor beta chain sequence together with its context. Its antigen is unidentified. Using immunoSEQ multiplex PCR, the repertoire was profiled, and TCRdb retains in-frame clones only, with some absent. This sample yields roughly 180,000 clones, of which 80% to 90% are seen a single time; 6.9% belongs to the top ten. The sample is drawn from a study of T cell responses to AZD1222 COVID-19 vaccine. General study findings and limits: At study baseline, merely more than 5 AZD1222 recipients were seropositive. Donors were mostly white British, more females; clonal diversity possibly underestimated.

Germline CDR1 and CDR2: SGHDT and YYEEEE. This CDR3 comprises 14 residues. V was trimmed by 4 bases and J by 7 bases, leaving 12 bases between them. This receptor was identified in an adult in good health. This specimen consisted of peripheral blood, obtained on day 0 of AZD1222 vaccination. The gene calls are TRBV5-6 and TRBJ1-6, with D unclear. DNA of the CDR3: TGTGCCAGCAGCCCGTCACGGGGAAATTCACCCCTCCACTTT. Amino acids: CASSPSRGNSPLHF.